The 30 T cell receptor beta chains presented below share a single source sample, sequenced in a study of blood T cells in healthy people across ages. Then a second PCR, running roughly 6 to 11 cycles, was carried out with a sample-barcoded 5' primer and a J-beta primer mix. TCRdb reprocessed the 5' RACE reads via MiXCR and lists one record per CDR3 protein. The repertoire has roughly 800,000 distinct CDR3 sequences, roughly 64% of them found once; the top ten carry around 20%. The sequencing input was blood. The receptors were gathered from a man aged 30 to 45 in good health.

The rearrangement joins TRBV24-1 to TRBJ1-2; TRBD1 might be the D (6 bases). The CDR3 is 11 amino acids. The V and J ends lost 11 bases and 4 bases respectively, with 10 bases between them. Germline V gene sequence: CDR1 KGHDR, CDR2 SFDVKD. In nucleotides, the CDR3 is TGTGCCAGGGCAGGGGTCTATGGCTACACCTTC. Translation: CARAGVYGYTF.

J is TRBJ2-1 and V is TRBV2, with TRBD2 as a possible D gene (5 bases). Germline-derived CDR1 and CDR2 are SNHLY and FYNNEI. V was cut by 3 bases and J by 15 bases, with 15 bases left in between. This CDR3 is built from 12 residues. The CDR3 protein is CASSDYSGLPFF. In DNA, the CDR3 is TGTGCCAGCAGTGACTACTCTGGACTTCCGTTCTTC. Full variable domain (outside the CDR3, taken from reference TRBV2 and TRBJ2-1): EPEVTQTPSHQVTQMGQEVILRCVPISNHLYFYWYRQILGQKVEFLVSFYNNEISEKSEIFDDQFSVERPDGSNFTLKIRSTKLEDSAMYFCASSDYSGLPFFGPGTRLTVL.

This clonotype was observed a few times. This rearrangement joins TRBV29-1 to TRBJ1-1; D may be TRBD1 (6 bases). The CDR3 runs 13 residues. In germline, CDR1 is SQVTM, CDR2 ANQGSEA. V dropped 4 bases and J dropped 2 bases, with 11 bases sitting between them. The CDR3 reads CSVAGQGNTEAFF. CDR3 nucleotide sequence: TGCAGCGTTGCGGGACAAGGCAACACTGAAGCTTTCTTT.

This clonotype was observed a handful of times. J is TRBJ2-1 and V is TRBV29-1; the D gene could be TRBD1 or TRBD2 (6 bases each). Matching the DNA end better, TRBJ2-5 makes the J call doubtful. The germline V gene has CDR1 SQVTM and CDR2 ANQGSEA. This CDR3 has 11 amino acids. The CDR3: CSVEVGGLQYF. In nucleotides, the CDR3 is TGCAGCGTTGAAGTTGGGGGGCTCCAGTACTTC.

V usage is TRBV20-1 and J usage is TRBJ2-7; 7 bases are a match to TRBD2. In germline, CDR1 is DFQATT, CDR2 SNEGSKA (reference sequence). This CDR3 is 13 amino acids long. Losses at the gene ends were 4 bases for V and 3 bases for J; bases not matched to a gene: 6. CDR3 coding DNA: TGCAGTGCTAATCCGGGCGGGGGCTACGAGCAGTACTTC. As protein: CSANPGGGYEQYF.

This chain links TRBV29-1 with TRBJ2-1; 7 nucleotides align to TRBD2. This CDR3 contains 15 residues. Germline lookup yields CDR1 SQVTM and CDR2 ANQGSEA. V was clipped by 5 bases and J by 0 bases; unmatched bases: 7. The CDR3 DNA follows: TGCAGCGTTACACCGGGCGGGAGCTCCTACAATGAGCAGTTCTTC. Translation: CSVTPGGSSYNEQFF.

The genes are TRBV29-1 and TRBJ1-6; possibly TRBD1 for D (5 bases). V was shortened by 5 bases and J by 8 bases, with 10 bases between the two germline ends. From germline, CDR1 is SQVTM and CDR2 ANQGSEA. The CDR3 length is 12 residues. The chain's CDR3 is CSVNRSDSPLHF. For the CDR3, the DNA is TGCAGCGTTAACAGGTCGGATTCACCCCTCCACTTT.

The CDR3 nucleotides read TGTGCCAGCACCGCCAGACAAGCGGAGACCCAGTACTTC. Protein sequence: CASTARQAETQYF. J is TRBJ2-7 and V is TRBV6-1; no definite D call. The J call may be mistaken, given a closer DNA end match to TRBJ2-5. CDR3 length equals 13 residues. Per the germline V gene, CDR1 is MNHNS and CDR2 is SASEGT.

The V and J genes are TRBV7-6 and TRBJ1-1; D is perhaps TRBD1 (5 bases). Germline V gene lookup returns CDR1 SGHVS and CDR2 FNYEAQ. This CDR3 is 13 amino acids long. The germline V and J ends were trimmed by 1 base and 6 bases, with 9 bases remaining between them. CDR3 sequence reads: CASSLGGEPEAFF. The CDR3 DNA sequence: TGTGCCAGCAGCTTAGGGGGGGAACCTGAAGCTTTCTTT.

The chain joins TRBV29-1 to TRBJ1-2, with a weak D call TRBD1 (5 bases). V lost 5 bases, J lost 7 bases, and 14 bases lay in between. Germline values: CDR1 SQVTM, CDR2 ANQGSEA. CDR3 length: 12 amino acids. The CDR3 DNA reads as TGCAGCGTTTTGGACAACGCGCTTGGCTACACCTTC. Translation gives CSVLDNALGYTF.

The chain links TRBV20-1 to TRBJ2-3; 10 bases match TRBD2. Per the germline V gene, CDR1 is DFQATT and CDR2 is SNEGSKA (reference sequence). This CDR3 has 14 amino acids. The V gene end was trimmed by 1 base and the J gene end by 4 bases; junction bases not matched to a gene: 2. CDR3 residues: CSARVSGGSDTQYF. The CDR3 bases are TGCAGTGCTAGAGTTAGCGGGGGGTCAGATACGCAGTATTTT.

The count of this clonotype is one. The chain couples TRBV9 to TRBJ2-1; 7 nucleotides align to TRBD1. The CDR3 is 16 amino acids. In germline, CDR1 is SGDLS, CDR2 YYNGEE. V was clipped by 0 bases and J by 2 bases; unmatched bases: 5. CDR3 region: CASSVEGQGAYNEQFF. CDR3 nucleotides: TGTGCCAGCAGCGTAGAGGGGCAGGGGGCCTACAATGAGCAGTTCTTC.

The chain couples TRBV4-3 to TRBJ2-7; D is perhaps TRBD1 (7 bases). The CDR3 contains 15 residues. Trimming removed 3 bases from V and 2 bases from J, with 14 bases in between. Germline V gene sequence: CDR1 LGHNA, CDR2 YSLEER. CDR3 protein: CASSHDTGEAYEQYF. CDR3 sequence (DNA): TGCGCCAGCAGCCATGATACAGGGGAGGCCTACGAGCAGTACTTC.

The genes are TRBV19 and TRBJ2-1; D remains ambiguous. The V gene lost 3 bases and the J gene lost 1 base, with 4 bases spanning the gap. There are 13 residues in the CDR3. Germline V lookup: CDR1 LNHDA, CDR2 SQIVND (reference sequence). CDR3 nucleotides: TGTGCCAGTAGTATGAGTTCCTACAATGAGCAGTTCTTC. Residues: CASSMSSYNEQFF.

This clonotype was found a few times. The chain combines TRBV7-2 with TRBJ2-7; 7 bases align to TRBD2. The CDR3 totals 15 residues. CDR1 and CDR2 from the germline V gene are SGHTA and FQGNSA. J lost 2 bases, V lost 0 bases, and 4 bases had no gene match. In DNA form, the CDR3 reads TGTGCCAGCAGCTTAGCAGCGGGGTCTACCTACGAGCAGTACTTC. It is translated as CASSLAAGSTYEQYF.

The rearrangement uses TRBV3-1 and TRBJ2-4; 10 nucleotides match TRBD1. The CDR3 has 16 amino acids. In germline, CDR1 is LGHDT, CDR2 YNNKEL (reference sequence). Unmatched junction bases numbered 10, after V lost 3 bases and J lost 8 bases. CDR3 DNA: TGTGCCAGCAGCCAGGCGGGACAGGGGATTCGGGACATTCAGTACTTC. As protein: CASSQAGQGIRDIQYF.

The V call is TRBV6-5, the J call TRBJ2-3, with a tentative D call TRBD2 (5 bases). Trimming removed 3 bases from V and 1 base from J, with 14 bases in between. The germline gives CDR1 MNHEY, CDR2 SVGAGI. CDR3 length equals 16 residues. The CDR3, as DNA: TGTGCCAGCAGTTATTCGGACTCTCGGGGCACAGATACGCAGTATTTT. This gives the protein CASSYSDSRGTDTQYF.

This clonotype was counted between two and nine times. The rearrangement links TRBV7-2 to TRBJ2-1; unclear D gene. CDR1 and CDR2 (germline): SGHTA, FQGNSA. Trimming pared 2 bases from V and 5 bases from J, leaving 10 bases between. This CDR3 contains 14 residues. The CDR3 coding sequence is TGTGCCAGCAGCTTACCCTATCGAGACAATGAGCAGTTCTTC. Its translation: CASSLPYRDNEQFF.

The rearrangement uses TRBV20-1 and TRBJ2-5, with TRBD2 matching over 9 bases. The V gene's germline CDR1 is DFQATT and CDR2 SNEGSKA (reference sequence). The J segment lost 4 bases and the V segment lost 5 bases, leaving 17 bases of the junction unmatched. This CDR3 has 17 residues. The CDR3 loop reads CSAFPRGAGGGSETQYF. The CDR3 DNA reads as TGCAGTGCTTTCCCCCGGGGAGCGGGAGGAGGTTCAGAGACCCAGTACTTC.

The chain joins TRBV7-9 to TRBJ2-1, with D possibly TRBD2 on 6 matching bases. From germline, CDR1 is SEHNR and CDR2 FQNEAQ (reference sequence). The CDR3 contains 12 residues. V dropped 4 bases and J dropped 7 bases, with 8 bases sitting between them. The CDR3 DNA sequence: TGTGCCAGCAGCTGGACTAAGAATGAGCAGTTCTTC. Translating it yields CASSWTKNEQFF.

The chain has TRBV3-1 and TRBJ2-3; unclear D gene. The V gene's germline CDR1 is LGHDT and CDR2 YNNKEL (reference sequence). V lost 3 bases and J 6 bases, leaving 10 bases between the germline ends. CDR3 length: 13 residues. CDR3 amino acids: CASSQGSRDTQYF. The CDR3, as DNA: TGTGCCAGCAGCCAGGGTTCTCGGGATACGCAGTATTTT.

The gene calls are TRBV20-1 and TRBJ2-1, with TRBD2 matching 7 bases. Germline V gene lookup returns CDR1 DFQATT and CDR2 SNEGSKA (reference sequence). CDR3 length equals 15 residues. The trim removed 0 bases at V and 5 bases at J, leaving 7 bases unmatched. The CDR3 DNA reads TGCAGTGCTAGAGATGGGTCTAGCGGCCACAATGAGCAGTTCTTC. As protein: CSARDGSSGHNEQFF.

This clonotype was recorded a few times. The chain uses TRBV20-1 and TRBJ2-7, with 10 nucleotides matching TRBD2. The CDR3 runs 14 residues. Germline assignment: CDR1 DFQATT and CDR2 SNEGSKA (reference sequence). J lost 6 bases, V lost 0 bases, and 5 bases had no gene match. CDR3 coding DNA: TGCAGTGCTAGAGATCTAGCGGGAGAGGGCGAGCAGTACTTC. This translates into CSARDLAGEGEQYF.

The rearrangement uses TRBV29-1 and TRBJ2-5; possibly TRBD1 or TRBD2 for D (5 bases each). This CDR3 has 15 residues. Germline CDR1 and CDR2: SQVTM and ANQGSEA. Trimming stripped 5 bases from V and 2 bases from J, with 18 bases between. The CDR3 sequence: CSVLGGHTNQETQYF. The CDR3, as DNA: TGCAGCGTTCTTGGGGGTCACACTAATCAAGAGACCCAGTACTTC.

The chain carries TRBV6-5 and TRBJ1-2; no clear D gene. Germline lookup yields CDR1 MNHEY and CDR2 SVGAGI. The germline V and J ends were trimmed by 2 bases and 2 bases, with 15 bases remaining between them. This CDR3 is 16 amino acids long. CDR3 nucleotide sequence: TGTGCCAGCAGTTACCAAAGACCGAAAAAGAACTATGGCTACACCTTC. Translation: CASSYQRPKKNYGYTF.

CDR3 nucleotides: TGTGCCAGCAGCTGGACAGTGGATGGAGATACGCAGTATTTT. It translates to CASSWTVDGDTQYF. The chain has TRBV7-9 and TRBJ2-3; maybe TRBD1 (6 bases). Looked up from germline, CDR1 is SEHNR and CDR2 is FQNEAQ (reference sequence). Trimming removed 4 bases from V and 5 bases from J, with 13 bases in between. CDR3 length equals 14 residues.

In this sample, this clonotype turned up once. The chain recombines TRBV25-1 with TRBJ2-5, with TRBD2 identical over 10 bases. Trimming took 6 bases from V and 0 from J; bases not matched to a gene: 4. CDR1 is MGHDK, CDR2 SYGVNS, per germline. The CDR3 has 15 amino acids. CDR3: CASSPGLANQETQYF. Written as DNA, the CDR3 is TGTGCCAGCAGCCCGGGACTAGCGAACCAAGAGACCCAGTACTTC.

This clonotype was observed a few times. J is TRBJ2-3 and V is TRBV4-3; TRBD2 matches 11 bases. V trimming: 5 bases; J trimming: 3 bases; junction bases outside the gene matches: 4. The CDR3 totals 15 residues. From germline, CDR1 is LGHNA and CDR2 YSLEER. CDR3 coding DNA: TGCGCCAGCAGCACGTGGACTAGCGGGACAGATACGCAGTATTTT. Amino acid sequence: CASSTWTSGTDTQYF.

V usage is TRBV24-1 and J usage is TRBJ2-1; D not resolved. The CDR3 runs 12 residues. V dropped 8 bases and J dropped 0 bases, with 4 bases sitting between them. Germline V gene data show CDR1 as KGHDR and CDR2 as SFDVKD. CDR3 nucleotide sequence: TGTGCCACCATGAGCTCCTACAATGAGCAGTTCTTC. Protein product: CATMSSYNEQFF.

This clonotype was counted between two and nine times. The chain joins TRBV12-3 or TRBV12-4 to TRBJ2-7; 11 bases are a match to TRBD1. Trimming took 7 bases from V and 1 from J; bases not matched to a gene: 6. This CDR3 comprises 15 residues. The CDR3 sequence is CASTAGTGGSYEQYF. For the CDR3, the DNA is TGTGCCAGCACCGCGGGGACAGGGGGTTCCTACGAGCAGTACTTC.